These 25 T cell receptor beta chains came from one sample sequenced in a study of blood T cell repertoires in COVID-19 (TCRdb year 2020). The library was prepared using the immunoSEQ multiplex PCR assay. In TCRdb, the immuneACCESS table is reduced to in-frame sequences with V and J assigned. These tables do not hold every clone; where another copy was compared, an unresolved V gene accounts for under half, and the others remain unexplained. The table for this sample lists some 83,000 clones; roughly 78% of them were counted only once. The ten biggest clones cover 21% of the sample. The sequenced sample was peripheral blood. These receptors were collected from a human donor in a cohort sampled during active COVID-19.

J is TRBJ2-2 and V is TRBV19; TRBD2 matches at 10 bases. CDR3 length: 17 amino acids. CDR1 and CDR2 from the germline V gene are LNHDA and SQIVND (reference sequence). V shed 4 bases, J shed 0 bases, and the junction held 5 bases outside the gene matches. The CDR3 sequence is CASSRPGTSANTGELFF. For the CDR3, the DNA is TGTGCCAGTAGTAGACCCGGGACTAGCGCGAACACCGGGGAGCTGTTTTTT. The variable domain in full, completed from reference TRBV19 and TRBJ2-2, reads DGGITQSPKYLFRKEGQNVTLSCEQNLNHDAMYWYRQDPGQGLRLIYYSQIVNDFQKGDIAEGYSVSREKKESFPLTVTSAQKNPTAFYLCASSRPGTSANTGELFFGEGSRLTVL.

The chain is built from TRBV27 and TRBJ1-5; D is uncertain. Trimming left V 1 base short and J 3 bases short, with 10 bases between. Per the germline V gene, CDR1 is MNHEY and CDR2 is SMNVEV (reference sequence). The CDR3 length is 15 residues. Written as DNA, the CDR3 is TGTGCCAGCAGTTTATTGCCAGGAATCAATCAGCCCCAGCATTTT. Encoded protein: CASSLLPGINQPQHF.

The CDR3: CASSPSDVGAGQIGANVLTF. The DNA of the CDR3 is TGTGCCAGCTCACCATCGGACGTTGGGGCAGGGCAAATTGGGGCCAACGTCCTGACTTTC. V is TRBV18 and J is TRBJ2-6, with a tentative D call TRBD1 (5 bases). The CDR3 covers 20 residues. V shed 2 bases and J shed 3 bases, with 23 bases lying between them. Germline V gene data show CDR1 as KGHSH and CDR2 as LQKENI.

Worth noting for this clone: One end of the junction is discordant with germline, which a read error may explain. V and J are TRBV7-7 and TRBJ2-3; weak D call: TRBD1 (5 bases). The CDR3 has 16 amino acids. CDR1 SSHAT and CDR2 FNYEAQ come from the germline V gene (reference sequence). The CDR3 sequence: CASSLYDSLSTDTQYF. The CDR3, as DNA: TGTGCTAGCAGCTTATACGACAGTCTTAGCACAGATACGCAGTATTTT.

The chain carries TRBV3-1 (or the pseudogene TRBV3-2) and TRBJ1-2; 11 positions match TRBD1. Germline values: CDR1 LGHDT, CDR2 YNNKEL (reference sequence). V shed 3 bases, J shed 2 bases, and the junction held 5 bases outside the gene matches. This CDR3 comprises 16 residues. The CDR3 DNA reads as TGTGCCAGCAGCCACTATAGGACAGGGGGCAACTATGGCTACACCTTC. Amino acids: CASSHYRTGGNYGYTF.

CDR3 in amino acids: CASSLRTSVGSDTQYF. The CDR3 DNA follows: TGTGCCAGCAGCTTACGGACTAGCGTGGGTTCAGATACGCAGTATTTT. The V and J genes are TRBV9 and TRBJ2-3, with TRBD2 matching over 9 bases. The V gene end was trimmed by 4 bases and the J gene end by 4 bases; junction bases not matched to a gene: 10. The CDR3 has 16 amino acids. Germline loops: CDR1 SGDLS, CDR2 YYNGEE.

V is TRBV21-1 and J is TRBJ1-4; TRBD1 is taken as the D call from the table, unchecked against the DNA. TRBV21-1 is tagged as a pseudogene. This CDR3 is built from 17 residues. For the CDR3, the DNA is TGTGCCAGCAGCCCGACGGGACAGGGAACAACTAATGAAAAACTGTTTTTT. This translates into CASSPTGQGTTNEKLFF.

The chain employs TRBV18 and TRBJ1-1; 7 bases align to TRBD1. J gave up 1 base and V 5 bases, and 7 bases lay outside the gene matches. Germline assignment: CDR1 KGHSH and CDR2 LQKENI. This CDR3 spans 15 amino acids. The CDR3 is CASSGRQGPNTEAFF. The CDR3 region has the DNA TGTGCCAGCTCAGGTCGACAGGGCCCGAACACTGAAGCTTTCTTT.

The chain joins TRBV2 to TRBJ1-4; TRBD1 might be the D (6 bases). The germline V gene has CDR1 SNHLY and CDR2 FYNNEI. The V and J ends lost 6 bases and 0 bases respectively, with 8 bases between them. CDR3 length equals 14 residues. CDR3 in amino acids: CASRRTATNEKLFF. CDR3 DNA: TGTGCCAGCAGGCGGACAGCAACTAATGAAAAACTGTTTTTT.

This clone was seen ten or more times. This chain's CDR3 is CASSLGSANQPQHF. The DNA for the CDR3 is TGTGCCAGCAGCTTAGGCAGCGCCAATCAGCCCCAGCATTTT. This sequence joins TRBV7-9 and TRBJ1-5; D call uncertain. Germline-derived CDR1 and CDR2 are SEHNR and FQNEAQ (reference sequence). CDR3 length: 14 residues. V shed 1 base and J shed 3 bases, with 7 bases lying between them.

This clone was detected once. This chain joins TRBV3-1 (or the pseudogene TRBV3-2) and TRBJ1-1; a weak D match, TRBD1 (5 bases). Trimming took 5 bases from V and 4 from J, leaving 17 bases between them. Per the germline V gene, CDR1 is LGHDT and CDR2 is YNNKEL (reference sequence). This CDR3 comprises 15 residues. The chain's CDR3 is CASSNIPGEGTEAFF. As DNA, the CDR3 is TGTGCCAGCAGCAACATTCCGGGGGAGGGCACTGAAGCTTTCTTT.

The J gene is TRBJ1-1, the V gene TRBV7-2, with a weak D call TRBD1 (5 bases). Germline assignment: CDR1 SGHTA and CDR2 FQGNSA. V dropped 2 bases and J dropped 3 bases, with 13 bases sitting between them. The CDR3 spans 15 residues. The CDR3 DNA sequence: TGTGCCAGCAGCTTAACGGTCCAGGGTCACACTGAAGCTTTCTTT. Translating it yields CASSLTVQGHTEAFF.

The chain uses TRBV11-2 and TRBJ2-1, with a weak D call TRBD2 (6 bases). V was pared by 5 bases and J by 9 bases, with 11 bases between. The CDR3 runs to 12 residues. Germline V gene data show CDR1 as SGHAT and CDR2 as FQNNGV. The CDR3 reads CASSPVEGEQFF. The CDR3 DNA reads TGTGCCAGCAGCCCCGTGGAGGGTGAGCAGTTCTTC.

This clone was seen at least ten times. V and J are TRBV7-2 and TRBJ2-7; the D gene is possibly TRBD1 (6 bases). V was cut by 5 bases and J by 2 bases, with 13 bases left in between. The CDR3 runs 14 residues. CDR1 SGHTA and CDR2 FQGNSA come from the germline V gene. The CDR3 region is CASSPGQTAYEQYF. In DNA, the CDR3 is TGTGCCAGCAGCCCAGGACAGACAGCCTACGAGCAGTACTTC. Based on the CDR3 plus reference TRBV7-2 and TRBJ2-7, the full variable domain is GAGVSQSPSNKVTEKGKDVELRCDPISGHTALYWYRQSLGQGLEFLIYFQGNSAPDKSGLPSDRFSAERTGGSVSTLTIQRTQQEDSAVYLCASSPGQTAYEQYFGPGTRLTVT.

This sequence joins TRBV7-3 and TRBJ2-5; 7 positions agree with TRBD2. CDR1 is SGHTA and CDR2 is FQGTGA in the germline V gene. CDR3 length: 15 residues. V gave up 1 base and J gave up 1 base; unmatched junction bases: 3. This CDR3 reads CASSLMSGAQETQYF. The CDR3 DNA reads TGTGCCAGCAGCTTAATGAGCGGGGCCCAAGAGACCCAGTACTTC.

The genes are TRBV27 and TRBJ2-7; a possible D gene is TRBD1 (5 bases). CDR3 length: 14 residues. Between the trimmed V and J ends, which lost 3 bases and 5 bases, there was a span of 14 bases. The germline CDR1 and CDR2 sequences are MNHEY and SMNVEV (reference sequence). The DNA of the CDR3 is TGTGCCAGCAGTTTGCAAGGGCCGGACAACGAGCAGTACTTC. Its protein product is CASSLQGPDNEQYF.

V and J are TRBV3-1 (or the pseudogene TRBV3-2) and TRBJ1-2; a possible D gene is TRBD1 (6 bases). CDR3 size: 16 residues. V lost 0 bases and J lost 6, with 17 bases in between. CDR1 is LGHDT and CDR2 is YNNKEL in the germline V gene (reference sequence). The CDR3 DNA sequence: TGTGCCAGCAGCCAAGAATTGGGGGCCATCAGGGATGGCTACACCTTC. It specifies CASSQELGAIRDGYTF.

CDR3: CAVGGNYGYTF. The DNA for the CDR3 is TGTGCCGTGGGGGGGAACTATGGCTACACCTTC. The chain links TRBV19 to TRBJ1-2, with D perhaps matching TRBD1 (5 bases). Trimming stripped 11 bases from V and 2 bases from J, with 9 bases between. The CDR3 loop spans 11 amino acids. Germline values: CDR1 LNHDA, CDR2 SQIVND (reference sequence).

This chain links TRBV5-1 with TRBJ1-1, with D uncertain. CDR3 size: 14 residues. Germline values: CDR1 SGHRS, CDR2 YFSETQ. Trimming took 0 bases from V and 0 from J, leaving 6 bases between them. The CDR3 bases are TGCGCCAGCAGCTTGGCCCTATTGAACACTGAAGCTTTCTTT. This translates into CASSLALLNTEAFF.

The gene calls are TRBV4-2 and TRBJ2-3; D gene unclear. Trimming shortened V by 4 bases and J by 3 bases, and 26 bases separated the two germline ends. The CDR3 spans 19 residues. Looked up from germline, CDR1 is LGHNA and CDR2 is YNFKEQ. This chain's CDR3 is CASSRNSPQRAAQTDTQYF. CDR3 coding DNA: TGTGCCAGCAGCCGCAATAGCCCGCAAAGAGCCGCTCAAACAGATACGCAGTATTTT.

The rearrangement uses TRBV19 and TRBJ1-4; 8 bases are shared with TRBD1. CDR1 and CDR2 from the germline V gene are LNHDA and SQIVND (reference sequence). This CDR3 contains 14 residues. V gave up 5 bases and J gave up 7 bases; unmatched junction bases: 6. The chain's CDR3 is CASSPRDRSEKLFF. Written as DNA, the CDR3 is TGTGCCAGTAGTCCCCGGGACAGGAGTGAAAAACTGTTTTTT.

The DNA for the CDR3 is TGTGCCAGCACCAATAACGTCGGAGGGGTGAACTATGGCTACACCTTC. It specifies CASTNNVGGVNYGYTF. The chain carries TRBV6-6 and TRBJ1-2; D may be TRBD1 (5 bases). This CDR3 is 16 amino acids long. The V gene lost 7 bases and the J gene lost 2 bases, with 20 bases spanning the gap. The germline gives CDR1 MNHNY, CDR2 SVGAGI (reference sequence).

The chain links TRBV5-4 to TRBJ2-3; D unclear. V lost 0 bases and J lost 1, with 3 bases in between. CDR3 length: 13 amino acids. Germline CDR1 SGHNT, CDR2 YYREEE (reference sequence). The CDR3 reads CASSLAGTDTQYF. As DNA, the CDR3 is TGTGCCAGCAGCTTGGCCGGCACAGATACGCAGTATTTT.

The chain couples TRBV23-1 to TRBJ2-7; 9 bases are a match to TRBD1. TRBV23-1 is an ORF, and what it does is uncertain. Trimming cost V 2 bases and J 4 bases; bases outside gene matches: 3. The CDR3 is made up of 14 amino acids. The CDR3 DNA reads TGCGCCAGCAGTCAAGGGACAGGGCTGTACGAGCAGTACTTC. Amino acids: CASSQGTGLYEQYF.

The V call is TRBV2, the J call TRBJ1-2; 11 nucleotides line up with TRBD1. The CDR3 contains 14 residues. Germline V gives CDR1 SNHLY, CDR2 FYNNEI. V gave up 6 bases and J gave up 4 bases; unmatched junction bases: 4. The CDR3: CASRRTGGPYGYTF. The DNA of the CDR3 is TGTGCCAGCAGACGGACAGGGGGCCCCTATGGCTACACCTTC.